This T cell receptor beta chain was sequenced in a study of CD8+ T cells in alopecia areata. Study information: Once tofacitinib had been taken for 6 to 18 months, 6 months off drug followed.

Individuals with alopecia areata gave both lesional scalp punch biopsies and peripheral blood for collection. The CDR3 covers 15 residues. Germline-derived CDR1 and CDR2 are WSHSY and SAAADI. Trimming pared 2 bases from V and 5 bases from J, leaving 12 bases between. The sequencing template was cDNA reverse transcribed from extracted RNA. The protocol was immunoSEQ multiplex PCR, while the TCRdb copy is restricted to in-frame clones and leaves out a portion. The table records some 16,000 clones, almost 60% of them present only once. This clone was picked up a small number of times. The TCR comes from a human donor with alopecia areata. The sequenced sample was skin. The rearrangement joins TRBV10-2 to TRBJ2-2, with D possibly being TRBD2 (6 bases). CDR3 coding DNA: TGCGCCAGCAGTGAGGCGCGGGGCTGGACCGGGGAGCTGTTTTTT. It yields the protein CASSEARGWTGELFF.